Listed below are T cell receptor beta chains from one sample, sequenced in a study of T cell responses to AZD1222 COVID-19 vaccine. Libraries were prepared by immunoSEQ multiplex PCR; TCRdb keeps only in-frame clonotypes and omits some of them. The data contain more than 110,000 clones, about 94% of them singletons. The starting material was peripheral blood, obtained on day 0 of AZD1222 vaccination. These receptors were collected from an adult in good health. CDR3s include the opening cysteine and the closing phenylalanine or tryptophan. A D gene is named only where the DNA matches it firmly.

j_call | d_call | v_call | cdr3_aa | cdr3_nt
TRBJ2-1 | TRBD2 | TRBV19 | CASSRLADNEQFF | TGTGCCAGTAGTAGGCTAGCGGACAATGAGCAGTTCTTC
TRBJ2-1 | . | TRBV5-1 | CASSLVGNQAHEQFF | TGCGCCAGCAGCTTGGTGGGAAACCAGGCGCATGAGCAGTTCTTC
TRBJ2-2 | TRBD2 | TRBV9 | CASKGTRDTGELFF | TGTGCCAGCAAGGGGACTAGGGACACCGGGGAGCTGTTTTTT
TRBJ2-2 | . | TRBV6-1 | CASSEQGKGTGELFF | TGTGCCAGCAGTGAGCAGGGGAAGGGCACCGGGGAGCTGTTTTTT
TRBJ1-3 | . | TRBV28 | CASSLIKDRNTIYF | TGTGCCAGCAGTTTAATCAAAGATCGAAACACCATATATTTT
TRBJ1-1 | . | TRBV29-1 | CSVSTGRGGTEAFF | TGCAGCGTTTCCACAGGGCGGGGGGGCACTGAAGCTTTCTTT
TRBJ1-1 | . | TRBV7-8 | CASSLGQGSMNTEAFF | TGTGCCAGCAGCTTAGGGCAGGGATCCATGAACACTGAAGCTTTCTTT
TRBJ1-4 | . | TRBV18 | CASSPVATNEKLFF | TGTGCCAGCTCACCAGTAGCAACTAATGAAAAACTGTTTTTT
TRBJ1-5 | TRBD1 | TRBV30 | CAWAGQGAKPQHF | TGTGCCTGGGCCGGACAGGGGGCAAAGCCCCAGCATTTT
TRBJ1-1 | TRBD1 | TRBV2 | CASSVTGENTEAFF | TGTGCCAGCAGTGTGACAGGGGAGAACACTGAAGCTTTCTTT
TRBJ2-1 | . | TRBV12-5 | CASGPGGGNEQFF | TGTGCTAGTGGTCCTGGAGGCGGCAATGAGCAGTTCTTC
TRBJ1-4 | . | TRBV24-1 | CATSEGGGEKLFF | TGTGCCACCAGTGAGGGGGGCGGGGAAAAACTGTTTTTT
TRBJ1-2 | TRBD1 | TRBV30 | CAWSYTRQGAGGYTF | TGTGCCTGGAGTTACACCAGACAGGGGGCAGGTGGCTACACCTTC
TRBJ2-7 | . | TRBV6-1 | CASSDTSLEQYF | TGTGCCAGCAGTGACACGTCGCTGGAGCAGTACTTC
TRBJ2-3 | . | TRBV7-3 | CASSFQGSSTDTQYF | TGTGCCAGCAGCTTTCAGGGTTCGAGCACAGATACGCAGTATTTT